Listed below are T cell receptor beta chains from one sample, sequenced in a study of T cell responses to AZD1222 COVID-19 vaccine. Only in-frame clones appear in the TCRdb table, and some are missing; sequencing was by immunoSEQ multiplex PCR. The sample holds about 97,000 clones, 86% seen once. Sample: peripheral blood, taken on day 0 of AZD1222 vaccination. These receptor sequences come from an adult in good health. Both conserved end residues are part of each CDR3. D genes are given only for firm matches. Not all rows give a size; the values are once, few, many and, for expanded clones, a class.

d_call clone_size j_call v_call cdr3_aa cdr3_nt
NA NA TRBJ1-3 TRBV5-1 CASSLDTASGNTIYF TGCGCCAGCAGCTTGGACACCGCCTCTGGAAACACCATATATTTT
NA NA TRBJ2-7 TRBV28 CASSLPGAGLDEQYF TGTGCCAGCAGCCTCCCTGGGGCAGGGCTAGACGAGCAGTACTTC
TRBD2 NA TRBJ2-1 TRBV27 CASSRGLAGGTGYNEQFF TGTGCCAGCAGTCGAGGACTAGCGGGGGGTACGGGGTACAATGAGCAGTTCTTC
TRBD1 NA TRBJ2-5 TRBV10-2 CASKQGAETQYF TGCGCCAGCAAACAGGGGGCAGAGACCCAGTACTTC
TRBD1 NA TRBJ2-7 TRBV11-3 CASSFRGSTGEQYF TGTGCCAGCAGCTTCAGGGGGAGTACGGGTGAGCAGTACTTC
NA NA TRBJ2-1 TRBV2 CASSWTKRLNEQFF TGTGCCAGCAGTTGGACCAAACGATTGAATGAGCAGTTCTTC
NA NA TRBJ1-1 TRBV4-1 CASSQRGRPSEAFF TGCGCCAGCAGCCAAAGGGGTCGGCCCTCTGAAGCTTTCTTT
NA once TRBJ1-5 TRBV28 CASSFSSGTHYQPQHF TGTGCCAGCAGTTTCTCCTCCGGGACACATTATCAGCCCCAGCATTTT
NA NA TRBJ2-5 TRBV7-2 CASSPRTGSEETQYF TGTGCCAGCAGCCCGAGAACAGGGTCTGAAGAGACCCAGTACTTC
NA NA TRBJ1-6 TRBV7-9 CASSSPGADNSPLHF TGTGCCAGCAGCTCCCCGGGTGCGGATAATTCACCCCTCCACTTT
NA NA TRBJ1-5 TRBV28 CASSAPPGTANSNQPQHF TGTGCCAGCAGTGCTCCCCCCGGGACGGCTAATAGCAATCAGCCCCAGCATTTT
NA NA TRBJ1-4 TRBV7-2 CASSLYGFRDEKLFF TGTGCCAGCAGCTTATACGGGTTCAGGGATGAAAAACTGTTTTTT
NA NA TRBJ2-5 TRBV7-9 CASSRGGWGELETQYF TGTGCCAGCAGCCGGGGTGGATGGGGGGAGTTGGAGACCCAGTACTTC
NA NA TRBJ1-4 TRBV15 CATSPLGQATTNEKLFF TGTGCCACCAGCCCCCTGGGGCAGGCGACAACTAATGAAAAACTGTTTTTT
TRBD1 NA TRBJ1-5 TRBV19 CASRQGRGRVNQPQHF TGTGCCAGTAGGCAGGGCAGGGGGCGCGTCAATCAGCCCCAGCATTTT
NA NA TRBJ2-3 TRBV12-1 CASSTLPTVLTDTQYF TGTGCCAGCAGCACTTTACCGACAGTTCTCACAGATACGCAGTATTTT
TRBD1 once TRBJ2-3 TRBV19 CASSRDSLDTQYF TGTGCCAGTAGTAGGGACAGCCTAGATACGCAGTATTTT
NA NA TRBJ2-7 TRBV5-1 CASSLGRASYEQYF TGCGCCAGCAGCTTGGGCAGGGCCTCCTACGAGCAGTACTTC
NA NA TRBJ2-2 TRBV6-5 CASSRNFGELFF TGTGCCAGCAGTCGCAACTTCGGGGAGCTGTTTTTT
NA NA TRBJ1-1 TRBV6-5 CASSLVVNTEAFF TGTGCCAGCAGTCTGGTCGTGAACACTGAAGCTTTCTTT
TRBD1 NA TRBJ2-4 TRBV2 CASSPRRTGADIQYF TGTGCCAGCAGTCCTCGTAGGACAGGGGCGGACATTCAGTACTTC
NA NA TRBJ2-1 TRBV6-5 CASRGGGVPYNEQFF TGTGCCAGCAGGGGGGGTGGGGTCCCCTACAATGAGCAGTTCTTC
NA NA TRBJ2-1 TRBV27 CASRRGGNYNEQFF TGTGCCAGCAGACGTGGCGGTAACTACAATGAGCAGTTCTTC
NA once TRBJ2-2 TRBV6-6 CASYSGTPLLTGELFF TGTGCCAGCTACTCGGGGACACCATTACTAACCGGGGAGCTGTTTTTT
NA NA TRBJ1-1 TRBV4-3 CASSHPGAGGTEAFF TGCGCCAGCAGCCACCCTGGGGCAGGAGGTACTGAAGCTTTCTTT
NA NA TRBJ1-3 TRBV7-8 CASSLDVHRVGTIYF TGTGCCAGCAGCTTAGATGTGCACCGTGTGGGCACCATATATTTT
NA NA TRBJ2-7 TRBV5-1 CASSQGISGEQYF TGCGCCAGCAGCCAAGGGATCTCGGGAGAGCAGTACTTC
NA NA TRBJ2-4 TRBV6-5 CASMAGQKNIQYF TGTGCCAGCATGGCGGGACAGAAAAACATTCAGTACTTC
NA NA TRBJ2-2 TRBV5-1 CASSPGTKNTGELFF TGCGCCAGCAGCCCCGGGACAAAGAACACCGGGGAGCTGTTTTTT